Presented here are 26 T cell receptor beta chains from one specimen sequenced in a study of CD8+ T cells in alopecia areata. cDNA prepared by RNA extraction and subsequent reverse transcription served as the template for sequencing. The repertoire was sequenced with immunoSEQ multiplex PCR; TCRdb's copy has only in-frame clones and lacks some. The table includes 100,000 to 150,000 clones, around two fifths detected once. Sequenced: CD4+ T cells sorted from blood. These receptor sequences come from a human donor with alopecia areata.

This clone was counted between two and nine times. This chain joins TRBV29-1 and TRBJ1-1; the match to TRBD1 covers 7 bases. The length of the CDR3 is 12 residues. The germline CDR1 and CDR2 sequences are SQVTM and ANQGSEA. The junction had 6 bases not matched to a gene; V was cut back by 7 bases and J by 4 bases. The CDR3 nucleotides are TGCAGCGGACAACAGGGGTTCACTGAAGCTTTCTTT. Protein sequence: CSGQQGFTEAFF.

The gene calls are TRBV7-2 and TRBJ2-1; possible D gene TRBD1, 5 bases. CDR1 SGHTA and CDR2 FQGNSA come from the germline V gene. The CDR3 runs 15 residues. Deletions cut 2 bases from V and 3 bases from J, with 11 bases between. CDR3 bases: TGTGCCAGCAGCTTATCAGGGAAGATCTACAATGAGCAGTTCTTC. It translates to CASSLSGKIYNEQFF. Variable domain in full (rest from reference TRBV7-2 and TRBJ2-1): GAGVSQSPSNKVTEKGKDVELRCDPISGHTALYWYRQSLGQGLEFLIYFQGNSAPDKSGLPSDRFSAERTGGSVSTLTIQRTQQEDSAVYLCASSLSGKIYNEQFFGPGTRLTVL.

This clone was observed a handful of times. V usage is TRBV7-2 and J usage is TRBJ2-3, with 9 bases lining up with TRBD2. Germline CDR1 is SGHTA and CDR2 is FQGNSA. The CDR3 totals 16 residues. V shed 2 bases, J shed 1 base, and the junction held 4 bases outside the gene matches. The CDR3 coding sequence is TGTGCCAGCAGCTTATCGGCTAGCGGGGGCACAGATACGCAGTATTTT. Translated, it gives CASSLSASGGTDTQYF. Full variable domain (rest looked up from reference TRBV7-2 and TRBJ2-3): GAGVSQSPSNKVTEKGKDVELRCDPISGHTALYWYRQSLGQGLEFLIYFQGNSAPDKSGLPSDRFSAERTGGSVSTLTIQRTQQEDSAVYLCASSLSASGGTDTQYFGPGTRLTVL.

The J gene is TRBJ2-5, the V gene TRBV13, with D perhaps matching TRBD1 (6 bases). Trimming left V 4 bases short and J 5 bases short, with 17 bases between. CDR1 and CDR2 (germline): PRHDT, FYEKMQ (reference sequence). The CDR3 contains 15 residues. The CDR3 sequence: CASSSPRGPGETQYF. CDR3 sequence (DNA): TGTGCCAGCAGCTCCCCCAGGGGCCCTGGGGAGACCCAGTACTTC.

The chain uses TRBV11-2 and TRBJ2-5; D remains ambiguous. This CDR3 comprises 13 residues. The germline V gene encodes CDR1 SGHAT and CDR2 FQNNGV. V lost 0 bases and J lost 2, with 4 bases in between. The CDR3 spells CASSLELQETQYF. CDR3 bases: TGTGCCAGCAGCTTAGAATTACAAGAGACCCAGTACTTC.

V is TRBV19 and J is TRBJ1-1; D gene unclear. The CDR3 is 16 amino acids. Looked up from germline, CDR1 is LNHDA and CDR2 is SQIVND (reference sequence). V was shortened by 1 base and J by 1 base, with 13 bases between the two germline ends. CDR3: CASSIGVSTSNTEAFF. CDR3 nucleotides: TGTGCCAGTAGTATAGGAGTTTCAACCTCGAACACTGAAGCTTTCTTT.

The chain has TRBV7-9 and TRBJ2-3; D is ambiguous. The germline V gene has CDR1 SEHNR and CDR2 FQNEAQ (reference sequence). CDR3 length: 12 residues. V lost 3 bases and J lost 4, with 5 bases in between. The CDR3 protein is CASSLRADTQYF. As DNA, the CDR3 is TGTGCCAGCAGCTTGCGAGCAGATACGCAGTATTTT.

This clone showed up just a few times. Other DNA sequences in the sample encode the same CDR3. The chain has TRBV29-1 and TRBJ2-5; D remains unclear. The CDR3 is 11 amino acids. The germline CDR1 and CDR2 sequences are SQVTM and ANQGSEA. V was cut by 3 bases and J by 2 bases, with 4 bases left in between. CDR3 in DNA: TGCAGCGTTGACAGGCAAGAGACCCAGTACTTC. It encodes CSVDRQETQYF.

In this sample, this clone turned up a few times. V gene TRBV5-1 combines with J gene TRBJ2-7; D is ambiguous. With 0 bases removed from V and 2 bases from J, the gap between germline ends came to 15 bases. The CDR3 totals 16 residues. The germline V gene encodes CDR1 SGHRS and CDR2 YFSETQ. The CDR3 nucleotides read TGCGCCAGCAGCTTGGGTCCAGTTCGAGAGGCCTACGAGCAGTACTTC. Translation gives CASSLGPVREAYEQYF.

CDR3 DNA: TGTGCCAGCAGCCCCCAGGGGGCAGCGGGAGGCTCCTACGAGCAGTACTTC. Encoded protein: CASSPQGAAGGSYEQYF. The rearrangement links TRBV7-6 to TRBJ2-7, with TRBD2 as a possible D gene (9 bases). Germline lookup yields CDR1 SGHVS and CDR2 FNYEAQ. The CDR3 covers 17 residues. V dropped 5 bases and J dropped 0 bases, with 20 bases sitting between them.

V usage is TRBV7-2 and J usage is TRBJ2-3; 7 positions match TRBD2. Germline CDR1 SGHTA, CDR2 FQGNSA. V gave up 2 bases and J gave up 1 base; unmatched junction bases: 3. The CDR3 is made up of 15 amino acids. CDR3: CASSLWGLRTDTQYF. CDR3 sequence (DNA): TGTGCCAGCAGCTTATGGGGACTACGCACAGATACGCAGTATTTT.

The V call is TRBV6-1, the J call TRBJ2-7; tentatively, D is TRBD2 (6 bases). The germline V and J ends were trimmed by 0 bases and 3 bases, with 15 bases remaining between them. The CDR3 is 16 amino acids. Germline V CDR1 and CDR2: MNHNS, SASEGT. The CDR3 DNA reads TGTGCCAGCAGTGAAGCGGGCGGGATGAGATACTACGAGCAGTACTTC. This translates into CASSEAGGMRYYEQYF.

The V gene is TRBV30, the J gene TRBJ2-1; tentative D call: TRBD2 (5 bases). Deletions cut 1 base from V and 4 bases from J, with 11 bases between. Per germline, CDR1 GTSNPN and CDR2 SVGIG (reference sequence). The CDR3 extends over 14 amino acids. The CDR3 nucleotides read TGTGCCTGGAGTGAAGGCGGGCCTTACAATGAGCAGTTCTTC. Residues: CAWSEGGPYNEQFF.

The gene calls are TRBV2 and TRBJ1-1; 7 bases line up with TRBD1. The ends lost 6 bases at V and 2 bases at J; junction bases unmatched: 6. Germline V CDR1 and CDR2: SNHLY, FYNNEI. The CDR3 extends over 14 amino acids. CDR3 loop: CASRKDRANTEAFF. CDR3 nucleotides: TGTGCCAGCAGGAAAGACAGGGCCAACACTGAAGCTTTCTTT. Full variable domain (outside the CDR3, taken from reference TRBV2 and TRBJ1-1): EPEVTQTPSHQVTQMGQEVILRCVPISNHLYFYWYRQILGQKVEFLVSFYNNEISEKSEIFDDQFSVERPDGSNFTLKIRSTKLEDSAMYFCASRKDRANTEAFFGQGTRLTVV.

This clone was recorded only once. A junction end diverges from the germline sequence, so it may reflect a read error. Other DNA sequences from this sample encode an identical CDR3 as well. This rearrangement joins TRBV29-1 to TRBJ2-6; the D gene is possibly TRBD1 (5 bases). Germline lookup yields CDR1 SQVTM and CDR2 ANQGSEA. The CDR3 spans 15 residues. The CDR3 protein is CSVEEGVSGANVLTF. The DNA of the CDR3 is TGCAGCGTTGAAGAAGGCGTATCTGGGGCCAACGTTCTGACTTTC.

The gene calls are TRBV30 and TRBJ2-7, with a possible D match to TRBD2 (7 bases). Germline-derived CDR1 and CDR2 are GTSNPN and SVGIG (reference sequence). CDR3 length: 17 amino acids. Trimming shortened V by 0 bases and J by 0 bases, and 18 bases separated the two germline ends. The CDR3 sequence: CAWSVLGGPLSSYEQYF. CDR3 sequence (DNA): TGTGCCTGGAGTGTACTCGGGGGGCCTCTGAGCTCCTACGAGCAGTACTTC.

The V gene is TRBV5-1, the J gene TRBJ2-6; possibly TRBD2 for D (6 bases). Trimming left V 3 bases short and J 2 bases short, with 12 bases between. Per the germline V gene, CDR1 is SGHRS and CDR2 is YFSETQ. The CDR3 loop spans 16 amino acids. The CDR3 region is CASSSQGGTGANVLTF. In nucleotides, the CDR3 is TGCGCCAGCAGCTCGCAGGGAGGCACTGGGGCCAACGTCCTGACTTTC.

This clone was seen a handful of times. This chain connects TRBV29-1 to TRBJ2-7; D unresolved. The CDR3 has 13 residues. V was pared by 4 bases and J by 3 bases, with 13 bases between. The germline V gene encodes CDR1 SQVTM and CDR2 ANQGSEA. CDR3 DNA: TGCAGCGTTGGCCGCAAAATGTACTACGAGCAGTACTTC. It encodes CSVGRKMYYEQYF.

This clone was detected only a few times. V usage is TRBV2 and J usage is TRBJ2-5, with a weak D call TRBD2 (6 bases). V was trimmed by 7 bases and J by 2 bases, leaving 17 bases between them. Per the germline V gene, CDR1 is SNHLY and CDR2 is FYNNEI. The CDR3 extends over 15 amino acids. Here the CDR3 DNA reads TGTGCCAGCAAGGAGAACGGGAGCGAACAAGAGACCCAGTACTTC. Protein: CASKENGSEQETQYF.

There are a few counts of this clone. CDR3 sequence (DNA): TGCAGCGTTGCGGGGACAGGGGGCGCGGTCGGGCAGTACTTC. This translates into CSVAGTGGAVGQYF. The chain combines TRBV29-1 with TRBJ2-7; TRBD1 matches at 12 bases. CDR3 length equals 14 residues. Trimming at V came to 4 bases and at J to 9 bases, leaving 10 bases not matched to a gene. Germline V lookup: CDR1 SQVTM, CDR2 ANQGSEA.

This clone was counted a few times. This chain uses TRBV5-6 with TRBJ2-5, with D maybe TRBD1 (6 bases). Germline V gene sequence: CDR1 SGHDT, CDR2 YYEEEE. The CDR3 consists of 17 residues. The V end was cut by 4 bases, the J end by 0 bases, with 19 bases between. The CDR3: CASSHPARGVYQETQYF. The CDR3 DNA reads TGTGCCAGCAGCCACCCCGCCAGGGGAGTGTACCAAGAGACCCAGTACTTC.

V and J are TRBV28 and TRBJ2-5; D tentatively reads TRBD1 or TRBD2 (6 bases each). CDR1 is MDHEN, CDR2 SYDVKM, per germline. The CDR3 extends over 16 amino acids. The germline V and J ends were trimmed by 5 bases and 4 bases, with 20 bases remaining between them. The CDR3 reads CASSRGGGGGGETQYF. The CDR3 DNA reads as TGTGCCAGCAGTCGGGGCGGAGGGGGAGGTGGAGAGACCCAGTACTTC.

This chain links TRBV7-2 with TRBJ1-2; no clear D gene. The CDR3 totals 12 residues. The ends were cut back, 5 bases at V and 7 bases at J, with 11 bases in the middle. CDR1 is SGHTA and CDR2 is FQGNSA in the germline V gene. CDR3 nucleotides: TGTGCCAGCAGCCTAGATGCCCGTGGCTACACCTTC. Translation gives CASSLDARGYTF.

This rearrangement joins TRBV30 to TRBJ2-1, with 7 positions matching TRBD1. Germline CDR1 reads GTSNPN; CDR2 reads SVGIG (reference sequence). V shed 8 bases, J shed 6 bases, and the junction held 10 bases outside the gene matches. CDR3 length: 13 amino acids. This chain's CDR3 is CARSGTAVNEQFF. The CDR3 DNA sequence: TGTGCCAGATCCGGGACAGCAGTCAATGAGCAGTTCTTC.

This clone showed up just a few times. The chain employs TRBV7-9 and TRBJ2-7, with 12 bases identical to TRBD2. The CDR3 runs 15 residues. In germline, CDR1 is SEHNR, CDR2 FQNEAQ (reference sequence). Trimming at V came to 5 bases and at J to 4 bases, leaving 6 bases not matched to a gene. CDR3 DNA sequence: TGTGCCAGCAGCGCCTCGGGACTAGCGGGTTACGAGCAGTACTTC. Its protein product is CASSASGLAGYEQYF.

The rearrangement uses TRBV5-1 and TRBJ2-7; 11 nucleotides line up with TRBD1. The junction had 5 bases not matched to a gene; V was cut back by 4 bases and J by 2 bases. Germline V lookup: CDR1 SGHRS, CDR2 YFSETQ. There are 15 residues in the CDR3. As DNA, the CDR3 is TGCGCCAGCAGCCGGGACAGGGGGGAGCCCTACGAGCAGTACTTC. Its protein is CASSRDRGEPYEQYF.